This is a list of T cell receptor beta chains from one sample in a study of cytomegalovirus exposure and HLA in healthy donors. Profiling relied on immunoSEQ multiplex PCR, and the TCRdb table lists in-frame clones only, not all of them. Of 85,000 to 95,000 clones detected, about 7.6% appear once; the ten largest clones hold 2.3%. Sequencing used PBMCs. The receptors originated from a man aged 45 to 65 in good health and CMV-seronegative. CDR3s include the opening cysteine and the closing phenylalanine or tryptophan. Each record gives: V gene, J gene, clone size, CDR3 protein. Clone size is not always given. Where it is, it says once, few, many or a class for expanded clones.

>TRBV18|TRBJ2-1|few
CASSRETSLVGEQFF
>TRBV9|TRBJ1-2|-
CASSVATGGFGYGYTF
>TRBV7-8|TRBJ2-3|-
CASSGGQSSTDTQYF
>TRBV18|TRBJ2-1|few
CASSPPSGSFNEQFF
>TRBV4-3|TRBJ1-1|-
CASSPYSGQGAEAFF
>TRBV5-1|TRBJ2-7|few
CASSFSGLSYEQYF
>TRBV6-1|TRBJ1-1|-
CATTGHFGLGTEAFF
>TRBV6-4|TRBJ2-7|few
CASKGNGRAYEQYF
>TRBV27|TRBJ2-1|-
CASSPKRTGTSTFNEQFF
>TRBV18|TRBJ2-6|few
CASSPQEMQHSGANVLTF
>TRBV27|TRBJ2-1|-
CASTPGRGEGNEQFF
>TRBV7-9|TRBJ1-2|-
CASSLGQIYGYTF
>TRBV6-6|TRBJ1-5|-
CASTRRSNQPQHF
>TRBV7-2|TRBJ2-3|-
CASSGFGIQGARTDTQYF
>TRBV7-2|TRBJ2-1|-
CASSLMREASGEQFF
>TRBV5-1|TRBJ2-5|-
CASSLVTRASIQETQYF
>TRBV7-9|TRBJ1-1|-
CASSSKGDNTEAFF
>TRBV5-1|TRBJ2-3|few
CASSPDSGKVTDTQYF
>TRBV19|TRBJ2-7|-
CASSISSLQGQSLSYEQYF
>TRBV28|TRBJ1-6|-
CASRSQGNSPLHF
>TRBV11-3|TRBJ2-1|-
CASSFPLKRPETFF
>TRBV7-6|TRBJ1-2|-
CASSSGQGTYGYTF
>TRBV7-3|TRBJ2-4|-
CASSGTGTSGDIQYF
>TRBV6-5|TRBJ2-3|few
CASSFGQGRNTQYF
>TRBV29-1|TRBJ2-7|few
CSVDTGASYEQYF
>TRBV28|TRBJ1-2|few
CASSPGQFYGYTF
>TRBV7-3|TRBJ2-3|-
CASSVGASGTDTQYF
>TRBV19|TRBJ1-6|many
CASAGGAENSPLHF
>TRBV2|TRBJ1-4|few
CASSEGSGGSIATNEKLFF
>TRBV18|TRBJ1-2|few
CASSPFESTYGYTF
>TRBV18|TRBJ1-3|-
CASSQFVGEAGNTIYF
>TRBV6-5|TRBJ1-1|many
CASSWTGNTEAFF
>TRBV19|TRBJ2-3|-
CASSRAPGLAGGYTDTQYF
>TRBV6-5|TRBJ2-7|-
CASRKTGDSYEQYF
>TRBV7-3|TRBJ2-5|-
CASSLGLRSPETQYF
>TRBV4-1|TRBJ1-1|medium-sized
CASSSQGVGNTEAFF
>TRBV7-2|TRBJ2-7|-
CASSLAGQGAGEQYF
>TRBV28|TRBJ1-2|few
CASSLGTAANYGYTF
>TRBV30|TRBJ2-7|-
CAWRELAGVGDEQYF
>TRBV27|TRBJ1-5|few
CASSTITGRHQPQHF
>TRBV10-3|TRBJ2-1|-
CAISGQPGQGYNEQFF
>TRBV6-1|TRBJ2-3|-
CASSLAGGPGTQYF
>TRBV6-4|TRBJ2-3|-
CASSEQPSTDTQYF
>TRBV7-9|TRBJ1-4|few
CASSLAQYGKLFF
>TRBV19|TRBJ1-3|-
CASSIEVRSSRSTIYF
>TRBV7-9|TRBJ1-2|few
CASSLADSRYGYTF
>TRBV5-4|TRBJ2-1|-
CASSFGGGTLSYNEQFF